A single sample is the source of the 11 T cell receptor beta chains below, sequenced in a study of post-analysis software for immune sequencing data. Regarding the study as a whole: Controls had lower frequencies than patients of 4 or 5 TRBV segments, which included TRBV5-6, TRBV5-1 and TRBV20-1.

Prepared TCR beta cDNA libraries contained unique molecular identifiers. One entry per CDR3 protein results from TCRdb running MiXCR on the PCR reads. The sample contains 500,000 to 600,000 distinct CDR3 sequences, roughly 46% of which appear only once. What these receptors recognize is not known. Input material: blood. The receptors come from a girl aged 10-17 years with multiple sclerosis.

The J gene is TRBJ2-7, the V gene TRBV9, with D possibly TRBD2 on 6 matching bases. With 3 bases removed from V and 3 bases from J, the gap between germline ends came to 25 bases. The CDR3 is 18 amino acids. CDR1 and CDR2 (germline): SGDLS, YYNGEE. CDR3 protein: CASSARAEVGGQNYEQYF. The CDR3 DNA is TGTGCCAGCAGCGCCCGGGCGGAAGTGGGGGGTCAAAACTACGAGCAGTACTTC.

In this sample, this clonotype turned up a few times. This rearrangement joins TRBV4-2 to TRBJ1-2; 7 bases are shared with TRBD1. Germline values: CDR1 LGHNA, CDR2 YNFKEQ. The CDR3 sequence is 16 residues long. Trimming cost V 1 base and J 1 base; bases outside gene matches: 6. The CDR3 region is CASSQARDRFNYGYTF. CDR3 nucleotides: TGTGCCAGCAGCCAAGCGCGGGACAGATTTAACTATGGCTACACCTTC.

The chain has TRBV7-9 and TRBJ1-5; TRBD1 aligns across 9 bases. Germline CDR1 SEHNR, CDR2 FQNEAQ (reference sequence). V lost 1 base and J lost 2; bases outside the gene matches: 3. This CDR3 is 16 amino acids long. The CDR3 loop is CASSLGRTGGNQPQHF. In DNA form, the CDR3 reads TGTGCCAGCAGCTTAGGTCGGACAGGGGGCAATCAGCCCCAGCATTTT.

The genes are TRBV12-3 or TRBV12-4 and TRBJ1-4, with 7 nucleotides matching TRBD1. Trimming at V came to 8 bases and at J to 8 bases, leaving 8 bases not matched to a gene. CDR3 length: 13 residues. CDR3 residues: CASHRQGREKLFF. The DNA of the CDR3 is TGTGCCAGCCATAGACAGGGAAGAGAAAAACTGTTTTTT.

The chain employs TRBV20-1 and TRBJ2-1, with 9 bases aligning to TRBD2. CDR3 length: 14 residues. The germline CDR1 and CDR2 sequences are DFQATT and SNEGSKA (reference sequence). J gave up 6 bases and V 3 bases, and 6 bases lay outside the gene matches. The CDR3 sequence is CSASAGTSTNEQFF. The CDR3 DNA follows: TGCAGTGCTAGCGCCGGGACTAGCACCAATGAGCAGTTCTTC.

This clonotype was seen only a few times. The rearrangement links TRBV25-1 to TRBJ2-3, with TRBD2 matching 15 bases. V shed 8 bases, J shed 5 bases, and the junction held 14 bases outside the gene matches. Germline CDR1 reads MGHDK; CDR2 reads SYGVNS. This CDR3 comprises 18 residues. The CDR3 coding sequence is TGTGCCAGCGCAAACGGACTAGCGGGAGGGCCTCAGGGAGATACGCAGTATTTT. The encoded protein is CASANGLAGGPQGDTQYF.

The rearrangement uses TRBV7-9 and TRBJ2-7, with D possibly matching TRBD2 (5 bases). From germline, CDR1 is SEHNR and CDR2 FQNEAQ (reference sequence). Deletions cut 1 base from V and 4 bases from J, with 17 bases between. CDR3 length: 16 residues. CDR3 nucleotides: TGTGCCAGCAGCTTAGGGTCTGGGCTAGCCGTGTACGAGCAGTACTTC. Translated: CASSLGSGLAVYEQYF.

The gene calls are TRBV6-5 and TRBJ2-1, with D perhaps matching TRBD1 (5 bases). The V end lost 6 bases, the J end lost 7 bases, and 13 bases lay between the germline ends. The V gene's germline CDR1 is MNHEY and CDR2 SVGAGI. This CDR3 is built from 13 residues. The CDR3 nucleotides read TGTGCCAGCAGAGGGGATGTTAAAAATGAGCAGTTCTTC. Translated: CASRGDVKNEQFF.

The chain is built from TRBV5-1 and TRBJ2-7; D unresolved. With 1 base removed from V and 6 bases from J, the gap between germline ends came to 8 bases. The CDR3 runs to 12 residues. Germline-derived CDR1 and CDR2 are SGHRS and YFSETQ. The CDR3 region has the DNA TGCGCCAGCAGCTTGAAAGGCATCGAGCAGTACTTC. It specifies CASSLKGIEQYF.

This chain connects TRBV7-2 to TRBJ2-1; 9 bases fit TRBD2. Unmatched junction bases numbered 7, after V lost 7 bases and J lost 12 bases. Germline assignment: CDR1 SGHTA and CDR2 FQGNSA. CDR3 length: 12 residues. CDR3 in DNA: TGTGCCAGCACAACCCAGCGGGAGGCGCAGTTCTTC. The encoded protein is CASTTQREAQFF.

The V gene is TRBV12-3 or TRBV12-4, the J gene TRBJ1-2; D is unclear. The CDR3 sequence is 13 residues long. V was clipped by 5 bases and J by 6 bases, with 13 bases between them. The CDR3 coding sequence is TGTGCCAGCAGTATCGGGCAGACAAATGGCTACACCTTC. It translates to CASSIGQTNGYTF.